This TCR beta chain was sequenced in a study of T cell clonality in common variable immunodeficiency. Study-wide points: Patient heterogeneity in the CVID cohort limited correlations between repertoire features and clinical complications. In common variable immunodeficiency, TCR beta chains reportedly carried fewer deletions and N-nucleotide insertions. Compared with healthy controls, CVID subjects showed increased TCRbeta clonality, mostly in about a third. T cell subpopulation sequencing would be needed to explain CVID clonality.

The germline CDR1 and CDR2 sequences are SGHTA and FQGTGA. The CDR3 loop spans 15 amino acids. Method: immunoSEQ multiplex PCR; TCRdb's copy keeps in-frame clones and lacks some. This sample carries about 42,000 clones, none of them present only once. About this clone: Its antigen is as yet unknown. The read terminates 3 residues ahead of where the CDR3 ends, so the germline J gene completes it.

Sequencing input: peripheral blood mononuclear cells. J is TRBJ1-2 and V is TRBV7-3; TRBD1 is a possible D gene (5 bases). This TCR derives from a person between 18 and 75 years old in good health. CDR3 DNA (partial): TGTGCCAGCAGCTTTCGGGGGTTTAGCACAGATACC. It codes for CASSFRGFSTDT. Given in full, the CDR3 is CASSFRGFSTDTYTF. Complete variable domain (other parts from reference TRBV7-3 and TRBJ1-2): GAGVSQTPSNKVTEKGKYVELRCDPISGHTALYWYRQSLGQGPEFLIYFQGTGAADDSGLPNDRFFAVRPEGSVSTLKIQRTERGDSAVYLCASSFRGFSTDTYTFGSGTRLTVV.